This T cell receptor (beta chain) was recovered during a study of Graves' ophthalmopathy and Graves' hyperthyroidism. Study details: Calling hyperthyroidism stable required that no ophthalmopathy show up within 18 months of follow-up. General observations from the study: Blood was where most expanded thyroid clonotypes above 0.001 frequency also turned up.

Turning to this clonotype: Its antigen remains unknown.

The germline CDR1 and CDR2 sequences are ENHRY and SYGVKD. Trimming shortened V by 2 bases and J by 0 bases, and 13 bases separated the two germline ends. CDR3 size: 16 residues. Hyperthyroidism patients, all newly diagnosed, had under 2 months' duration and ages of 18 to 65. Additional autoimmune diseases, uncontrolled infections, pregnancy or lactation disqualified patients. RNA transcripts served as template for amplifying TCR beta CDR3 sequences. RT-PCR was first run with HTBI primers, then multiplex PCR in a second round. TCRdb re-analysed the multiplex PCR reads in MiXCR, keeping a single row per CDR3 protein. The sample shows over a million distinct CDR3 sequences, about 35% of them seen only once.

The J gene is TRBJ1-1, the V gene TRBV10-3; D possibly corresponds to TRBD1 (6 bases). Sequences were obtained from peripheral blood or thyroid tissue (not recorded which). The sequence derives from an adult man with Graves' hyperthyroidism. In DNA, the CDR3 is TGTGCCATCAGTGAGGTCCCGGGGGCGGTGAACACTGAAGCTTTCTTT. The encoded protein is CAISEVPGAVNTEAFF.